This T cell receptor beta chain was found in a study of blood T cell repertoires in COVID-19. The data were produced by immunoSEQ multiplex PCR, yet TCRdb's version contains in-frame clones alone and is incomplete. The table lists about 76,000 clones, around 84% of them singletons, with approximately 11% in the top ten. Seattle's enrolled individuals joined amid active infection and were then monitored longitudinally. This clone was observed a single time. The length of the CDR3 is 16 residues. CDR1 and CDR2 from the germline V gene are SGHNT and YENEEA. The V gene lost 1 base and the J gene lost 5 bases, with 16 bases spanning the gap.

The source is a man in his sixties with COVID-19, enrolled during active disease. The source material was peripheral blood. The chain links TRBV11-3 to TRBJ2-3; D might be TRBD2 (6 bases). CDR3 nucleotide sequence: TGTGCCAGCAGCTTAGGTAGCGGACTTCAGGAAGATACGCAGTATTTT. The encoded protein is CASSLGSGLQEDTQYF.